The 22 T cell receptor beta chains in this list originate from one sample, sequenced in a study of T cells in Graves' hyperthyroidism and ophthalmopathy. Using RNA transcripts as the source, TCR beta CDR3 regions were amplified. The HTBI primer set was used in a first-round RT-PCR of the TCR CDR3. TCRdb reprocessed the multiplex PCR reads with MiXCR, giving one entry per CDR3 protein. The data contain 730,000 or so distinct CDR3 sequences, around a sixth of them singletons. Source material: blood. Receptors originate from a woman aged 45-60 years with Graves' hyperthyroidism that later progressed to Graves' ophthalmopathy.

This clonotype appeared a few times. This sequence joins TRBV10-3 and TRBJ1-5; D possibly corresponds to TRBD1 (6 bases). V shed 4 bases and J shed 3 bases, with 10 bases lying between them. The CDR3 has 14 amino acids. Germline CDR1 ENHRY, CDR2 SYGVKD. CDR3: CAISVTGNNQPQHF. DNA for the CDR3: TGTGCCATCAGTGTAACAGGGAACAATCAGCCCCAGCATTTT.

V and J are TRBV6-1 and TRBJ1-6; D not resolved. V lost 4 bases and J lost 3, with 10 bases in between. This CDR3 has 15 amino acids. The germline gives CDR1 MNHNS, CDR2 SASEGT. The chain's CDR3 is CASSARNYYNSPLHF. Written as DNA, the CDR3 is TGTGCCAGCAGTGCTCGGAACTACTATAATTCACCCCTCCACTTT.

This clonotype turned up a few times. The chain uses TRBV20-1 and TRBJ2-1, with D possibly TRBD2 on 6 matching bases. CDR1 and CDR2 from the germline V gene are DFQATT and SNEGSKA (reference sequence). This CDR3 comprises 16 residues. V lost 0 bases and J lost 4, with 16 bases in between. The CDR3 DNA follows: TGCAGTGCTAGAGATCTTGGGGGTAGCGGATACAATGAGCAGTTCTTC. Amino acid sequence: CSARDLGGSGYNEQFF.

The gene calls are TRBV20-1 and TRBJ2-1, with TRBD2 matching 8 bases. The CDR3 runs to 14 residues. V shed 4 bases, J shed 0 bases, and the junction held 2 bases outside the gene matches. Germline CDR1 and CDR2: DFQATT and SNEGSKA (reference sequence). CDR3 DNA: TGCAGTGCTACTAGCGGGTACTCCTACAATGAGCAGTTCTTC. It yields the protein CSATSGYSYNEQFF.

The chain employs TRBV7-9 and TRBJ1-2, with 8 bases lining up with TRBD1. Germline CDR1 is SEHNR and CDR2 is FQNEAQ (reference sequence). CDR3 size: 14 residues. J gave up 4 bases and V 5 bases, and 6 bases lay outside the gene matches. CDR3 sequence: CASSPNRGGYGYTF. For the CDR3, the DNA is TGTGCCAGCAGCCCCAACAGGGGGGGCTATGGCTACACCTTC.

This clonotype was found many times. The rearrangement links TRBV20-1 to TRBJ2-7, with D perhaps matching TRBD1 or TRBD2 (5 bases each). Trimming cost V 5 bases and J 1 base, with 9 bases left between them. This CDR3 comprises 12 residues. Germline V lookup: CDR1 DFQATT, CDR2 SNEGSKA (reference sequence). The CDR3 reads CSAWDVSYEQYF. The CDR3 coding sequence is TGCAGTGCTTGGGACGTTTCCTACGAGCAGTACTTC.

This clonotype was found a few times. The chain couples TRBV6-5 to TRBJ2-1; 11 nucleotides agree with TRBD1. The junction had 2 bases not matched to a gene; V was cut back by 4 bases and J by 6 bases. The germline CDR1 and CDR2 sequences are MNHEY and SVGAGI. The CDR3 runs to 14 residues. CDR3 DNA sequence: TGTGCCAGCAGTTTTGGGACAGGGGGCAATGAGCAGTTCTTC. It specifies CASSFGTGGNEQFF.

This clonotype came up many times. The J gene is TRBJ2-6, the V gene TRBV5-1; D is perhaps TRBD2 (5 bases). CDR3 length equals 17 residues. Germline CDR1 reads SGHRS; CDR2 reads YFSETQ. The germline V and J ends were trimmed by 0 bases and 0 bases, with 10 bases remaining between them. The CDR3 loop is CASSLDGLLSGANVLTF. For the CDR3, the DNA is TGCGCCAGCAGCTTGGACGGACTCCTCTCTGGGGCCAACGTCCTGACTTTC.

The genes are TRBV4-1 and TRBJ1-5; D possibly corresponds to TRBD1 (5 bases). Germline V gene sequence: CDR1 MGHRA, CDR2 YSYEKL. Trimming cost V 0 bases and J 4 bases, with 10 bases left between them. There are 15 residues in the CDR3. CDR3 DNA sequence: TGCGCCAGCAGCCAAGATGGGGACTGGAATCAGCCCCAGCATTTT. Protein: CASSQDGDWNQPQHF.

This chain links TRBV20-1 with TRBJ1-5; 8 positions agree with TRBD1. The CDR3 is made up of 14 amino acids. J lost 0 bases, V lost 5 bases, and 3 bases had no gene match. CDR1 and CDR2 (germline): DFQATT, SNEGSKA (reference sequence). CDR3 protein: CSAPTGVSNQPQHF. Here the CDR3 DNA reads TGCAGTGCTCCGACAGGGGTTAGCAATCAGCCCCAGCATTTT.

This clonotype has a count of ten or more. V gene TRBV18 combines with J gene TRBJ2-1; 8 bases fit TRBD2. This CDR3 is 15 amino acids long. CDR1 KGHSH and CDR2 LQKENI come from the germline V gene. After removal of 0 bases from V and 8 bases from J, the junction contained 6 bases not matched to a gene. CDR3 sequence: CASSPPAGGVDEQFF. The CDR3 nucleotides are TGTGCCAGCTCACCACCTGCGGGGGGTGTAGATGAGCAGTTCTTC.

This clonotype was found a few times. The V and J genes are TRBV2 and TRBJ1-6; D remains unclear. The V end lost 7 bases, the J end lost 8 bases, and 9 bases lay between the germline ends. Looked up from germline, CDR1 is SNHLY and CDR2 is FYNNEI. The CDR3 has 12 residues. The CDR3 DNA reads TGTGCCAGCATCTCGGGATATTCACCCCTCCACTTT. It codes for CASISGYSPLHF.

Many counts were recorded for this clonotype. CDR3 sequence (DNA): TGTGCCAGCAGCCACGGGACAGGCTCCTACGAGCAGTACTTC. This encodes CASSHGTGSYEQYF. This chain uses TRBV11-2 with TRBJ2-7; 8 bases are a match to TRBD1. The CDR3 sequence is 14 residues long. The germline V gene has CDR1 SGHAT and CDR2 FQNNGV. J lost 0 bases, V lost 5 bases, and 3 bases had no gene match.

On this clonotype itself: Since a much larger clone is just one base distant, this may be a read error. The chain joins TRBV6-2 or TRBV6-3 to TRBJ1-1; TRBD1 is a possible D gene (6 bases). The length of the CDR3 is 14 residues. Germline V lookup: CDR1 MNHEY, CDR2 SVGEGT. As DNA, the CDR3 is TGTGCCGGCAGTGCTAGCAGGGGGAACACTGAAGCTTTCTTT. It is translated as CAGSASRGNTEAFF.

In its sample, this clonotype was seen many times. The V call is TRBV3-1, the J call TRBJ2-3; 14 positions match TRBD2. Germline V gives CDR1 LGHDT, CDR2 YNNKEL (reference sequence). The V segment lost 5 bases and the J segment 3 bases; nucleotides outside the gene matches: 7. This CDR3 is built from 17 residues. The CDR3 sequence: CASSEGLAGGSTDTQYF. DNA for the CDR3: TGTGCCAGCAGCGAAGGACTAGCGGGGGGATCTACAGATACGCAGTATTTT.

This clonotype was detected only a few times. The CDR3 is CSARALEGAVGYTF. The CDR3 DNA reads as TGCAGTGCTAGAGCCCTGGAGGGGGCGGTTGGCTACACCTTC. The chain links TRBV20-1 to TRBJ1-2; the match to TRBD1 covers 7 bases. The CDR3 runs to 14 residues. Germline V gene lookup returns CDR1 DFQATT and CDR2 SNEGSKA (reference sequence). V shed 1 base, J shed 7 bases, and the junction held 9 bases outside the gene matches.

This clonotype was counted many times. V gene TRBV3-1 combines with J gene TRBJ2-6; D assignment may be TRBD1 or TRBD2 (5 bases each). Germline CDR1 LGHDT, CDR2 YNNKEL (reference sequence). The CDR3 loop spans 16 amino acids. V was cut by 4 bases and J by 0 bases, with 10 bases left in between. The CDR3 reads CASSRDGYSGANVLTF. CDR3 nucleotides: TGTGCCAGCAGCCGGGACGGTTACTCTGGGGCCAACGTCCTGACTTTC.

This clonotype was detected many times. The chain has TRBV12-3 or TRBV12-4 and TRBJ1-3; D not resolved. This CDR3 is 13 amino acids long. V was cut by 6 bases and J by 0 bases, with 6 bases left in between. The CDR3, as DNA: TGTGCCAGCAGCTCCATCTCTGGAAACACCATATATTTT. Its translation: CASSSISGNTIYF.

V usage is TRBV6-5 and J usage is TRBJ1-6, with D possibly matching TRBD1 (6 bases). This CDR3 is built from 16 residues. V was shortened by 4 bases and J by 0 bases, with 10 bases between the two germline ends. Germline CDR1 MNHEY, CDR2 SVGAGI. DNA of the CDR3: TGTGCCAGCAGTTGGGACATCAACTCCTATAATTCACCCCTCCACTTT. It specifies CASSWDINSYNSPLHF.

This clonotype was counted between two and nine times. The gene calls are TRBV7-8 and TRBJ2-3; tentative D call: TRBD1 (6 bases). Germline V gene lookup returns CDR1 SGHVS and CDR2 FQNEAQ. The CDR3 is made up of 18 amino acids. Between the trimmed V and J ends, which lost 3 bases and 0 bases, there was a span of 19 bases. The CDR3 protein is CASSFAQGRSPSTDTQYF. The DNA of the CDR3 is TGTGCCAGCAGCTTCGCTCAGGGGCGAAGTCCTAGCACAGATACGCAGTATTTT.

This clonotype has ten or more counts. The V call is TRBV12-3 or TRBV12-4, the J call TRBJ1-1; D uncertain. There are 16 residues in the CDR3. Trimming took 3 bases from V and 1 from J, leaving 15 bases between them. Here the CDR3 DNA reads TGTGCCAGCAGTTTTCACCGCCCGACCTCGAACACTGAAGCTTTCTTT. Translated: CASSFHRPTSNTEAFF.

This clonotype was recorded many times. The chain combines TRBV4-1 with TRBJ1-5; D remains unclear. This CDR3 comprises 15 residues. Per germline, CDR1 MGHRA and CDR2 YSYEKL. Trimming pared 2 bases from V and 5 bases from J, leaving 13 bases between. In nucleotides, the CDR3 is TGCGCCAGCAGCCAAAGCGGCGGATTTCATCAGCCCCAGCATTTT. Translating gives CASSQSGGFHQPQHF.